These 17 T cell receptor beta chains came from one sample sequenced in a study of CD8+ T cells in alopecia areata. Described treatment: oral pan-JAK inhibitor, 5-10 mg twice daily. RNA was extracted and reverse transcribed into cDNA as the sequencing template. TCRdb's copy holds only in-frame clones and misses some; the assay was immunoSEQ multiplex PCR. The sample has 150,000 or so clones, 50% to 75% seen once; the top ten hold around 15%. This material consisted of CD4+ T cells sorted from blood, taken at approximately week 61, from a patient treated with tofacitinib. The receptors come from a human donor with alopecia areata.

This chain uses TRBV30 with TRBJ2-3, with 8 positions matching TRBD2. After removal of 0 bases from V and 6 bases from J, the junction contained 11 bases not matched to a gene. The CDR3 sequence is 16 residues long. The V gene's germline CDR1 is GTSNPN and CDR2 SVGIG (reference sequence). Here the CDR3 DNA reads TGTGCCTGGAGTGTACGCCCCCGCGGGGGGAGGGATACGCAGTATTTT. It codes for CAWSVRPRGGRDTQYF.

This clone was counted a few times. The rearrangement links TRBV29-1 to TRBJ2-3; possible D gene TRBD1, 6 bases. The CDR3 runs 12 residues. The germline CDR1 and CDR2 sequences are SQVTM and ANQGSEA. Trimming stripped 6 bases from V and 6 bases from J, with 13 bases between. The CDR3: CSVTQGGDTQYF. As DNA, the CDR3 is TGCAGCGTCACTCAAGGGGGTGATACGCAGTATTTT.

This clone was found a few times. The chain employs TRBV7-8 and TRBJ1-4, with 7 nucleotides matching TRBD1. The length of the CDR3 is 16 residues. Germline loops: CDR1 SGHVS, CDR2 FQNEAQ. Trimming took 5 bases from V and 7 from J; bases not matched to a gene: 13. The CDR3 reads CASSLDRESQIEKLFF. The CDR3, as DNA: TGTGCCAGCAGCCTCGACAGGGAGTCTCAGATTGAAAAACTGTTTTTT.

Details on this clone: At one boundary the junction diverges from the germline segment, which might be a read error. This chain connects TRBV5-1 to TRBJ2-1; 9 bases match TRBD1. This CDR3 region has 14 residues. Germline lookup yields CDR1 SGHRS and CDR2 YFSETQ. The CDR3 is CASVGQGSSNEQFF. The DNA of the CDR3 is TGCGCCAGCGTGGGACAGGGATCCTCCAATGAGCAGTTCTTC.

J is TRBJ2-7 and V is TRBV4-1; TRBD1 agrees at 7 bases. This CDR3 contains 13 residues. Germline V gene lookup returns CDR1 MGHRA and CDR2 YSYEKL. V trimming: 5 bases; J trimming: 7 bases; junction bases outside the gene matches: 8. In nucleotides, the CDR3 is TGCGCCAGCAGCGCAGACAGGGCTGGAGAGCAGTACTTC. Translating it yields CASSADRAGEQYF.

This clone was seen once. This rearrangement joins TRBV7-2 to TRBJ1-5; D is unclear. Germline V gene data show CDR1 as SGHTA and CDR2 as FQGNSA. V dropped 2 bases and J dropped 4 bases, with 6 bases sitting between them. This CDR3 has 13 residues. CDR3 sequence (DNA): TGTGCCAGCAGCTTAAGAGGTAATCAGCCCCAGCATTTT. As protein: CASSLRGNQPQHF. Full variable domain (outside the CDR3, taken from reference TRBV7-2 and TRBJ1-5): GAGVSQSPSNKVTEKGKDVELRCDPISGHTALYWYRQSLGQGLEFLIYFQGNSAPDKSGLPSDRFSAERTGGSVSTLTIQRTQQEDSAVYLCASSLRGNQPQHFGDGTRLSIL.

This chain's CDR3 is CATGQGTDTQYF. CDR3 nucleotides: TGTGCCACGGGACAGGGGACAGATACGCAGTATTTT. V usage is TRBV9 and J usage is TRBJ2-3; 10 positions agree with TRBD1. The CDR3 consists of 12 residues. V was pared by 9 bases and J by 3 bases, with 1 base of the junction left unmatched. Germline V gives CDR1 SGDLS, CDR2 YYNGEE.

The chain links TRBV29-1 to TRBJ1-5, with D unclear. The germline gives CDR1 SQVTM, CDR2 ANQGSEA. The V and J ends lost 4 bases and 7 bases respectively, with 11 bases between them. This CDR3 spans 12 amino acids. CDR3 amino acids: CSVVDPGQPQHF. As DNA, the CDR3 is TGCAGCGTTGTGGACCCGGGCCAGCCCCAGCATTTT.

This clone was seen a handful of times. CDR3 sequence: CASSGSGIEQYF. The CDR3 DNA sequence: TGTGCCAGCAGTGGATCCGGAATCGAGCAGTACTTC. The chain links TRBV25-1 to TRBJ2-7; D unresolved. V was trimmed by 4 bases and J by 6 bases, leaving 10 bases between them. CDR1 and CDR2 (germline): MGHDK, SYGVNS. The CDR3 spans 12 residues.

The chain combines TRBV4-2 with TRBJ2-3; the match to TRBD2 covers 9 bases. The germline CDR1 and CDR2 sequences are LGHNA and YNFKEQ. CDR3 length: 16 amino acids. The ends lost 0 bases at V and 6 bases at J; junction bases unmatched: 7. CDR3 loop: CASSQDWRGGSDTQYF. The CDR3 nucleotides read TGTGCCAGCAGCCAAGACTGGCGGGGGGGCTCCGATACGCAGTATTTT.

Notes on this clone: The sample carries other DNA sequences with the same CDR3. This chain joins TRBV15 and TRBJ1-5; D remains ambiguous. CDR3 length: 13 residues. Germline CDR1 reads LNHNV; CDR2 reads YYDKDF (reference sequence). Trimming removed 0 bases at V and 3 bases at J, with 3 bases between. CDR3 residues: CATSRELNQPQHF. CDR3 nucleotide sequence: TGTGCCACCAGCAGAGAGCTCAATCAGCCCCAGCATTTT.

The chain is built from TRBV7-2 and TRBJ2-7; possible D gene TRBD2, 6 bases. Germline V gene data show CDR1 as SGHTA and CDR2 as FQGNSA. This CDR3 comprises 14 residues. V shed 6 bases and J shed 0 bases, with 12 bases lying between them. The CDR3 DNA reads TGTGCCAGCAGGGCGGGGCGAAGCTCCTACGAGCAGTACTTC. It codes for CASRAGRSSYEQYF.

The genes are TRBV5-1 and TRBJ1-1; D gene unclear. The CDR3 spans 13 residues. Germline values: CDR1 SGHRS, CDR2 YFSETQ. Trimming removed 5 bases at V and 4 bases at J, with 12 bases between. CDR3 nucleotides: TGCGCCAGCAGACGGGGTGAGAGCACTGAAGCTTTCTTT. Its protein product is CASRRGESTEAFF.

The CDR3: CASSLAGTPYEQYF. The CDR3 DNA reads as TGCGCCAGCAGCTTGGCCGGGACACCCTACGAGCAGTACTTC. The chain carries TRBV5-1 and TRBJ2-7, with a tentative D call TRBD1 (6 bases). The CDR3 totals 14 residues. CDR1 and CDR2 (germline): SGHRS, YFSETQ. V was cut by 0 bases and J by 2 bases, with 9 bases left in between.

The rearrangement uses TRBV30 and TRBJ2-7; 8 bases align to TRBD1. Germline CDR1 is GTSNPN and CDR2 is SVGIG (reference sequence). This CDR3 region has 13 residues. The junction had 7 bases not matched to a gene; V was cut back by 0 bases and J by 9 bases. The CDR3 is CAWSVLGRGLQYF. For the CDR3, the DNA is TGTGCCTGGAGTGTACTCGGCAGGGGGCTGCAGTACTTC.

This clone was picked up a small number of times. The V call is TRBV4-1, the J call TRBJ1-6; 10 bases fit TRBD1. Germline V gives CDR1 MGHRA, CDR2 YSYEKL. V was clipped by 3 bases and J by 4 bases; unmatched bases: 0. The CDR3 is 15 amino acids. The DNA for the CDR3 is TGCGCCAGCAGCCAGGGACAGGGGTATAATTCACCCCTCCACTTT. Translated: CASSQGQGYNSPLHF.

This chain links TRBV7-2 with TRBJ2-5, with TRBD2 matching 7 bases. From germline, CDR1 is SGHTA and CDR2 FQGNSA. The CDR3 has 13 residues. V shed 5 bases, J shed 3 bases, and the junction held 3 bases outside the gene matches. The CDR3 bases are TGTGCCAGCAGCATGGGGGGGGAAGAGACCCAGTACTTC. Translation: CASSMGGEETQYF.